This T cell receptor (beta chain) was profiled in a study of response to subunit inactivated influenza vaccine. The study, taken as a whole, reports: The authors suggested that every seasonal influenza vaccination recruits few new T cells.

The ends were cut back, 3 bases at V and 8 bases at J, with 20 bases in the middle. In germline, CDR1 is MNHEY, CDR2 SVGAGI. CDR3 size: 16 residues. TCRdb re-derived calls from the RT-PCR reads in MiXCR, one entry per CDR3 protein. The data show 710,000 or so distinct CDR3 sequences, more than 15% seen once. On this clonotype: Antigen unknown.

The TCR was taken from a man aged 50-60 years who received an inactivated influenza vaccine. This specimen consisted of PBMCs from blood, obtained 11 to 12 days after vaccination. The J gene is TRBJ2-1, the V gene TRBV6-5; a weak D match, TRBD1 (7 bases). The CDR3 DNA reads as TGTGCCAGCAGTTATCGCCCGACAGGGAGGAGGGATGAGCAGTTCTTC. Translated, it gives CASSYRPTGRRDEQFF.